The 16 T cell receptor beta chains in this list originate from one sample, sequenced in a study of long-term antiretroviral therapy in people with HIV. The immunoSEQ assay was v3.0, run at survey level. Repertoires were generated with immunoSEQ multiplex PCR, while TCRdb's copy carries only in-frame clones and drops some. The table has around 30,000 clones, 93% seen once. Here the sequenced sample was unsorted PBMCs, taken 6.2 years after starting antiretroviral therapy. Source of these receptors: a middle-aged man with HIV.

This chain uses TRBV9 with TRBJ1-2; possibly TRBD1 for D (5 bases). Germline CDR1 SGDLS, CDR2 YYNGEE. The CDR3 has 13 residues. V was shortened by 3 bases and J by 3 bases, with 9 bases between the two germline ends. CDR3 protein: CASSATEYYGYTF. In DNA, the CDR3 is TGTGCCAGCAGCGCGACAGAATACTATGGCTACACCTTC.

This clone showed up just once. The chain carries TRBV5-1 and TRBJ1-2; no definite D call. CDR1 is SGHRS and CDR2 is YFSETQ in the germline V gene. The germline V and J ends were trimmed by 6 bases and 9 bases, with 24 bases remaining between them. The CDR3 is 15 amino acids. CDR3: CASTSVGGLTRSYTF. The CDR3 DNA follows: TGCGCCAGCACCTCGGTGGGAGGGTTGACTAGGAGCTACACCTTC. Together with reference TRBV5-1 and TRBJ1-2, the CDR3 gives the full variable domain: KAGVTQTPRYLIKTRGQQVTLSCSPISGHRSVSWYQQTPGQGLQFLFEYFSETQRNKGNFPGRFSGRQFSNSRSEMNVSTLELGDSALYLCASTSVGGLTRSYTFGSGTRLTVV.

The CDR3 is CASSLEGIGGMKTQYF. CDR3 DNA sequence: TGTGCCAGCAGCTTAGAAGGGATAGGGGGCATGAAGACCCAGTACTTC. The V and J genes are TRBV7-6 and TRBJ2-5; TRBD1 matches 7 bases. V shed 1 base and J 6 bases; nucleotides not matched to a gene: 11. This CDR3 has 16 residues. Germline CDR1 SGHVS, CDR2 FNYEAQ.

The genes are TRBV7-9 and TRBJ2-5; TRBD1 might be the D (6 bases). Germline CDR1 is SEHNR and CDR2 is FQNEAQ (reference sequence). Trimming left V 4 bases short and J 5 bases short, with 17 bases between. This CDR3 is 15 amino acids long. The DNA for the CDR3 is TGTGCCAGCAGCTCTACACAGGGATCACGGGAGACCCAGTACTTC. Amino acid sequence: CASSSTQGSRETQYF.

The CDR3 DNA follows: TGCGCCAGCAAAGGGGTATCCAATCAGCCCCAGCATTTT. Its protein product is CASKGVSNQPQHF. The gene calls are TRBV23-1 and TRBJ1-5; TRBD1 might be the D (5 bases). TRBV23-1 is labeled an ORF, and its function is uncertain. CDR3 length: 13 amino acids. V was pared by 7 bases and J by 3 bases, with 10 bases between.

CDR3 sequence (DNA): TGTGCCAGCAGCCCGACCTGGACAGGGTCCCACGAGCAGTACTTC. It yields the protein CASSPTWTGSHEQYF. J is TRBJ2-7 and V is TRBV11-2, with 8 bases fitting TRBD1. V trimming: 5 bases; J trimming: 5 bases; junction bases outside the gene matches: 11. The CDR3 is made up of 15 amino acids. CDR1 is SGHAT and CDR2 is FQNNGV in the germline V gene.

The chain recombines TRBV7-9 with TRBJ2-2; 10 bases agree with TRBD1. Germline-derived CDR1 and CDR2 are SEHNR and FQNEAQ (reference sequence). This CDR3 spans 15 amino acids. Losses at the gene ends were 8 bases for V and 3 bases for J; bases not matched to a gene: 6. CDR3 nucleotide sequence: TGTGCCAGCCACCGACAGGGGGCGGACACCGGGGAGCTGTTTTTT. Its protein is CASHRQGADTGELFF.

The J gene is TRBJ2-2, the V gene TRBV5-6, with 14 bases identical to TRBD2. V gave up 7 bases and J gave up 7 bases; unmatched junction bases: 0. Germline V gene lookup returns CDR1 SGHDT and CDR2 YYEEEE. The CDR3 is made up of 13 amino acids. The CDR3 here is CASGLAGGGELFF. The CDR3 coding sequence is TGTGCCAGCGGACTAGCGGGGGGCGGGGAGCTGTTTTTT.

This chain links TRBV10-2 with TRBJ2-2, with D uncertain. Germline lookup yields CDR1 WSHSY and CDR2 SAAADI. Trimming pared 7 bases from V and 4 bases from J, leaving 4 bases between. The length of the CDR3 is 11 residues. This CDR3 reads CASTPTGELFF. The CDR3 nucleotides are TGCGCCAGCACACCCACCGGGGAGCTGTTTTTT.

The count of this clone is one. This chain links TRBV29-1 with TRBJ2-1, with 10 nucleotides matching TRBD2. Germline trimming cut 8 bases from V and 4 bases from J; bases unmatched to any gene: 11. In germline, CDR1 is SQVTM, CDR2 ANQGSEA. The CDR3 is 15 residues long. The CDR3: CSPARLAGVYNEQFF. The CDR3 DNA sequence: TGCAGCCCCGCGAGGCTAGCGGGAGTGTACAATGAGCAGTTCTTC.

The chain links TRBV2 to TRBJ1-4, with a weak D call TRBD1 (6 bases). V dropped 6 bases and J dropped 6 bases, with 14 bases sitting between them. Germline CDR1 SNHLY, CDR2 FYNNEI. This CDR3 is built from 14 residues. The CDR3, as DNA: TGTGCCAGCAGGGGATGGGGGGCAGATGAAAAACTGTTTTTT. Protein product: CASRGWGADEKLFF.

The V call is TRBV19, the J call TRBJ2-2; D is unresolved. The V gene's germline CDR1 is LNHDA and CDR2 SQIVND (reference sequence). V lost 1 base, J lost 2 bases, and 8 bases lay in between. The length of the CDR3 is 15 residues. The CDR3 DNA reads as TGTGCCAGTAGTATAGGGCCGCTAAACACCGGGGAGCTGTTTTTT. This gives the protein CASSIGPLNTGELFF.

The chain employs TRBV7-2 and TRBJ2-1; D is undetermined. The V and J ends lost 0 bases and 9 bases respectively, with 12 bases between them. The CDR3 contains 14 residues. Looked up from germline, CDR1 is SGHTA and CDR2 is FQGNSA. This CDR3 is CASSLAIQQAEQFF. DNA of the CDR3: TGTGCCAGCAGCTTAGCGATCCAGCAGGCTGAGCAGTTCTTC.

The rearrangement uses TRBV10-1 and TRBJ2-4; D might be TRBD2 (5 bases). Germline lookup yields CDR1 WNHNN and CDR2 SYGVQD (reference sequence). The V gene lost 3 bases and the J gene lost 2 bases, with 8 bases spanning the gap. The CDR3 totals 14 residues. The CDR3 DNA reads TGCGCCAGCAGTGATAGCGTAACCAAAAACATTCAGTACTTC. This sequence encodes CASSDSVTKNIQYF.

The genes are TRBV19 and TRBJ2-2; D possibly corresponds to TRBD2 (5 bases). The V gene lost 3 bases and the J gene lost 0 bases, with 11 bases spanning the gap. This CDR3 has 16 amino acids. CDR1 and CDR2 (germline): LNHDA, SQIVND (reference sequence). The CDR3 nucleotides read TGTGCCAGTAGTATCAGAGGGCGTGCGAACACCGGGGAGCTGTTTTTT. Encoded protein: CASSIRGRANTGELFF.

The J gene is TRBJ1-1, the V gene TRBV10-2; TRBD1 agrees at 8 bases. CDR3 length equals 16 residues. Germline values: CDR1 WSHSY, CDR2 SAAADI. The ends lost 6 bases at V and 3 bases at J; junction bases unmatched: 12. The CDR3 region has the DNA TGCGCCAGCAGAGTTCCAGGGGGCGTCGGGGACACTGAAGCTTTCTTT. Translation: CASRVPGGVGDTEAFF.